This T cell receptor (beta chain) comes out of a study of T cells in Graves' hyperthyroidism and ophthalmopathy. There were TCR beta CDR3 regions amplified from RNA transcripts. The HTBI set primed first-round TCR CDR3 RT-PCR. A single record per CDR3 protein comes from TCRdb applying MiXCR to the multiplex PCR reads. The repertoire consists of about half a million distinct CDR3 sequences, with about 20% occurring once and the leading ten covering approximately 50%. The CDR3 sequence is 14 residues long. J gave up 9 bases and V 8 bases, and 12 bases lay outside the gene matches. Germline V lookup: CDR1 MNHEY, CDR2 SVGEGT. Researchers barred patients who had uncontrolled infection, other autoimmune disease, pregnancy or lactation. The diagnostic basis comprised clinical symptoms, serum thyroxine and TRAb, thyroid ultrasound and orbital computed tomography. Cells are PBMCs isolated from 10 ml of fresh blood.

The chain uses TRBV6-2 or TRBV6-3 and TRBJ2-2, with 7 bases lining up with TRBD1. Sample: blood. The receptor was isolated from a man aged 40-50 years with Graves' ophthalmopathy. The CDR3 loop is CASSPDRTLRELFF. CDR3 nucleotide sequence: TGTGCCAGCTCGCCGGACAGGACATTAAGGGAGCTGTTTTTT.